This T cell receptor (beta chain) was found in a study of cytomegalovirus exposure and HLA in healthy donors. Looking at the study overall: Researchers previously reported finding more than 100 million unique TCR beta sequences from 170 million or so T cells. Study-level points and caveats: Cytomegalovirus association was listed for 150 or so TCR beta chains.

Both 60 Vbeta primers and 13 Jbeta primers went into the PCR. The assay was immunoSEQ multiplex PCR, and TCRdb's table has in-frame clones only and misses some. This sample carries around 130,000 clones, about 9.4% of them seen once, and the ten largest clones take around 6%. J lost 4 bases, V lost 3 bases, and 11 bases had no gene match. Germline V CDR1 and CDR2: GTSNPN, SVGIG (reference sequence). This CDR3 has 15 residues. Donors in the study were healthy people who gave bone marrow. Though probably carrying unrecorded immune exposures, donors were nominally healthy at sampling. In its sample, this clone was seen a few times. Its antigen is as yet unknown.

Sample: PBMCs. The J gene is TRBJ1-2, the V gene TRBV30, with 7 bases matching TRBD1. This TCR was sampled from a woman aged 40 to 50 in good health and CMV-seropositive. This CDR3 is CAWSPDRVPSYGYTF. The CDR3 DNA follows: TGTGCCTGGAGCCCTGACAGGGTTCCTAGCTATGGCTACACCTTC.